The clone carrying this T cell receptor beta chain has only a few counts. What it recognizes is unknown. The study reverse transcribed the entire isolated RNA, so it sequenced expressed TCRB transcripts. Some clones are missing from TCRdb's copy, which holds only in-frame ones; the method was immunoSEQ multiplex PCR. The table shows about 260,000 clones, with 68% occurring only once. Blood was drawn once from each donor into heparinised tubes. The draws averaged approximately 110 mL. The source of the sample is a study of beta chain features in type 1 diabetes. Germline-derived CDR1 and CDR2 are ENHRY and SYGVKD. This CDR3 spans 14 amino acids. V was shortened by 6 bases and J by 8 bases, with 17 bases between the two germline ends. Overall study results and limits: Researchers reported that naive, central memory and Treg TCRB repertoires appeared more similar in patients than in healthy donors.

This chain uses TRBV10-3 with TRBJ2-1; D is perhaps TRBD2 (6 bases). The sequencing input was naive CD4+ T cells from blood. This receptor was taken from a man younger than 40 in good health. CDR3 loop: CAISLGSPGDEQFF. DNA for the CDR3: TGTGCCATCAGCCTCGGGAGCCCGGGTGATGAGCAGTTCTTC.